Sequencing of this T cell receptor beta chain was carried out in a study of blood T cells in healthy people across ages. Whole-study findings and limits: When set beside aged donors, long-lived donors presented more naive CD4+ cells and higher diversity.

Concerning this clonotype: Antigen unknown.

The second PCR ran roughly 6 to 11 cycles with a sample-barcoded 5' primer and J-beta primers. Tags on each cDNA molecule came from a template-switch adaptor with 12 random nucleotides. TCRdb analysed the 5' RACE reads with MiXCR anew, one entry per CDR3 protein. The repertoire holds under 1 million distinct CDR3 sequences, with roughly 44% as singletons. Germline CDR1 and CDR2: SSHAT and FNYEAQ (reference sequence). The CDR3 runs 15 residues. Unmatched junction bases numbered 10, after V lost 4 bases and J lost 5 bases. The rearrangement links TRBV7-7 to TRBJ2-5; 7 bases line up with TRBD2. The sequence derives from a man in his 60s in good health. Sequencing used blood. The CDR3 nucleotides read TGTGCCAGCAGCTCGAGATCACTAGCGTACGAGACCCAGTACTTC. This gives the protein CASSSRSLAYETQYF.